One and the same sample provided the 28 T cell receptor beta chains below, sequenced in a study of T cell repertoires in cytomegalovirus infection. TCRdb analysed the reads with MiXCR anew, one entry per CDR3 protein. The sample holds about 920,000 distinct CDR3 sequences, around 30% seen once. No antigen is known for these receptors. The sequenced sample was cultured CD8+ T cells from PBMCs, obtained from culture after CMV antigen stimulation. These receptors were collected from a human donor in good health (CMV status not recorded). Some clones in this sample may be carry-over from other donors' samples.

The chain joins TRBV2 to TRBJ2-3; possible D gene TRBD2, 6 bases. Germline-derived CDR1 and CDR2 are SNHLY and FYNNEI. The CDR3 sequence is 14 residues long. Trimming stripped 8 bases from V and 1 base from J, with 13 bases between. DNA for the CDR3: TGTGCCAGCCGTTGGCAGCGGGGCACAGATACGCAGTATTTT. This gives the protein CASRWQRGTDTQYF.

In this sample, this clonotype turned up a few times. This sequence joins TRBV20-1 and TRBJ2-3; 9 bases align to TRBD2. CDR1 and CDR2 (germline): DFQATT, SNEGSKA (reference sequence). V lost 1 base, J lost 2 bases, and 7 bases stayed unmatched. The CDR3 consists of 16 residues. As DNA, the CDR3 is TGCAGTGCTAGAGCCATGACTAGCGGCAACACAGATACGCAGTATTTT. Its translation is CSARAMTSGNTDTQYF.

This clonotype showed up just a few times. The rearrangement links TRBV5-5 to TRBJ1-1; 7 positions match TRBD1. Germline-derived CDR1 and CDR2 are SGHKS and YYEKEE (reference sequence). V was pared by 4 bases and J by 7 bases, with 10 bases of the junction left unmatched. This CDR3 region has 14 residues. The CDR3 region is CASSGPTGKGEAFF. The DNA for the CDR3 is TGTGCCAGCAGCGGACCGACAGGGAAAGGTGAAGCTTTCTTT.

Comments on this clonotype: A read error may be the cause here, since a much bigger clone is one base away. V usage is TRBV7-8 and J usage is TRBJ2-1; 11 positions agree with TRBD2. Germline values: CDR1 SGHVS, CDR2 FQNEAQ. The CDR3 runs to 19 residues. The CDR3 reads CANSSPGLADWSSYNEQFF. The CDR3 bases are TGTGCCAACAGCTCACCGGGACTAGCGGATTGGAGCTCCTACAATGAGCAGTTCTTC. The full variable domain, with the rest looked up from reference TRBV7-8 and TRBJ2-1, is GAGVSQSPRYKVAKRGQDVALRCDPISGHVSLFWYQQALGQGPEFLTYFQNEAQLDKSGLPSDRFFAERPEGSVSTLKIQRTQQEDSAVYLCANSSPGLADWSSYNEQFFGPGTRLTVL.

This clonotype was seen at least ten times. This rearrangement joins TRBV6-4 to TRBJ2-6; possibly TRBD1 for D (6 bases). Germline V gene sequence: CDR1 MRHNA, CDR2 SNTAGT. This CDR3 is 16 amino acids long. V was trimmed by 3 bases and J by 0 bases, leaving 9 bases between them. Written as DNA, the CDR3 is TGTGCCAGCAGTGAGAGAGGGGGCTCTGGGGCCAACGTCCTGACTTTC. Translation: CASSERGGSGANVLTF.

V and J are TRBV27 and TRBJ2-1; D is possibly TRBD2 (5 bases). The V gene lost 8 bases and the J gene lost 2 bases, with 13 bases spanning the gap. The CDR3 loop spans 14 amino acids. Germline V gives CDR1 MNHEY, CDR2 SMNVEV (reference sequence). CDR3 bases: TGTGCCAGCCAGAGCGGCGTCGCCTACAATGAGCAGTTCTTC. Its translation: CASQSGVAYNEQFF.

The table lists this clonotype with a few counts. The chain employs TRBV28 and TRBJ2-7; 10 bases map to TRBD2. Germline loops: CDR1 MDHEN, CDR2 SYDVKM. After removal of 5 bases from V and 0 bases from J, the junction contained 10 bases not matched to a gene. The CDR3 spans 17 residues. This CDR3 reads CASSPLAGGPLSYEQYV. In DNA, the CDR3 is TGTGCCAGCAGTCCGTTAGCGGGGGGCCCTCTCTCCTACGAGCAGTACGTC.

This clonotype was seen once. This sequence joins TRBV7-6 and TRBJ1-2; 9 bases agree with TRBD1. CDR3 length: 15 amino acids. V gave up 7 bases and J gave up 3 bases; unmatched junction bases: 9. Germline values: CDR1 SGHVS, CDR2 FNYEAQ. CDR3 residues: CASNPSDRGDYGYTF. The CDR3, as DNA: TGTGCCAGCAACCCTTCCGACAGGGGGGACTATGGCTACACCTTC.

The chain uses TRBV13 and TRBJ2-2, with TRBD1 identical over 7 bases. This CDR3 spans 17 amino acids. J gave up 0 bases and V 4 bases, and 8 bases lay outside the gene matches. CDR1 and CDR2 (germline): PRHDT, FYEKMQ (reference sequence). CDR3 nucleotides: TGTGCCAGCAGCTCTAGAAGACAGGGATCGAACACCGGGGAGCTGTTTTTT. Translation: CASSSRRQGSNTGELFF. The variable domain in full, with the rest retrieved from reference TRBV13 and TRBJ2-2, is AAGVIQSPRHLIKEKRETATLKCYPIPRHDTVYWYQQGPGQDPQFLISFYEKMQSDKGSIPDRFSAQQFSDYHSELNMSSLELGDSALYFCASSSRRQGSNTGELFFGEGSRLTVL.

J is TRBJ1-5 and V is TRBV6-2 or TRBV6-3; D may be TRBD1 (5 bases). Germline V lookup: CDR1 MNHEY, CDR2 SVGEGT. The ends were cut back, 3 bases at V and 7 bases at J, with 16 bases in the middle. The CDR3 sequence is 15 residues long. CDR3 loop: CASSYQGHLPQPQHF. In DNA, the CDR3 is TGTGCCAGCAGTTATCAGGGTCACCTCCCGCAGCCCCAGCATTTT.

The V call is TRBV28, the J call TRBJ2-1; unclear D gene. CDR1 MDHEN and CDR2 SYDVKM come from the germline V gene. The CDR3 has 15 amino acids. V lost 8 bases and J lost 0, with 14 bases in between. CDR3 nucleotide sequence: TGTGCCAGCTCAGGACGGGTCAGCTCCTACAATGAGCAGTTCTTC. This gives the protein CASSGRVSSYNEQFF.

This chain connects TRBV7-9 to TRBJ1-2; a possible D gene is TRBD1 (5 bases). Germline V gives CDR1 SEHNR, CDR2 FQNEAQ (reference sequence). Trimming removed 9 bases from V and 2 bases from J, with 19 bases in between. The CDR3 runs to 15 residues. The CDR3 loop reads CASTKAGRTNYGYTF. CDR3 in DNA: TGTGCCAGTACGAAGGCAGGGCGTACCAACTATGGCTACACCTTC.

Remarks on this clonotype: The junction departs from germline at one end; a sequencing error may be responsible. The genes are TRBV12-5 and TRBJ1-2, with a possible D match to TRBD1 (6 bases). The CDR3 loop spans 14 amino acids. The V gene's germline CDR1 is LGHNT and CDR2 FRNRAP. DNA of the CDR3: TGTGCTAGTGGCCCCCGGTCAGGGGCCCAGGGCTACGCCTTC. Translation gives CASGPRSGAQGYAF.

CDR3 DNA sequence: TGTGCCAGCAGTGAAGATGGTAGGGGCTCCTACGAGCAGTACTTC. Translation gives CASSEDGRGSYEQYF. The chain is built from TRBV6-1 and TRBJ2-7; possibly TRBD1 for D (5 bases). The CDR3 loop spans 15 amino acids. V lost 1 base and J lost 0, with 10 bases in between. The germline V gene encodes CDR1 MNHNS and CDR2 SASEGT.

This clonotype turned up a few times. The chain links TRBV11-2 to TRBJ1-1; D may be TRBD1 (5 bases). The germline V gene encodes CDR1 SGHAT and CDR2 FQNNGV. With 5 bases removed from V and 4 bases from J, the gap between germline ends came to 23 bases. This CDR3 spans 17 amino acids. The CDR3, as DNA: TGTGCCAGCAGCCCCTGGCGGGGGACCGAGGGGAGCACTGAAGCTTTCTTT. Its translation: CASSPWRGTEGSTEAFF.

CDR3 in amino acids: CASSWGQGGYEQYF. CDR3 DNA sequence: TGTGCCAGCAGTTGGGGACAGGGGGGCTACGAGCAGTACTTC. This chain joins TRBV27 and TRBJ2-7; 11 positions match TRBD1. The CDR3 contains 14 residues. The V gene end was trimmed by 4 bases and the J gene end by 3 bases; junction bases not matched to a gene: 2. Germline V CDR1 and CDR2: MNHEY, SMNVEV (reference sequence).

The chain links TRBV6-1 to TRBJ2-3; tentatively, D is TRBD2 (6 bases). CDR1 and CDR2 (germline): MNHNS, SASEGT. V gave up 2 bases and J gave up 4 bases, with 13 bases separating them. The CDR3 consists of 15 residues. The CDR3 bases are TGTGCCAGCAGTGAATCGCGGGGTAGGCCAGATACGCAGTATTTT. Protein sequence: CASSESRGRPDTQYF.

This chain uses TRBV5-1 with TRBJ1-2, with 7 bases lining up with TRBD1. The CDR3 loop spans 13 amino acids. The germline CDR1 and CDR2 sequences are SGHRS and YFSETQ. J lost 6 bases, V lost 3 bases, and 5 bases had no gene match. CDR3 nucleotides: TGCGCCAGCAGCTCGACAGGGTATCATGGCTACACCTTC. It translates to CASSSTGYHGYTF.

This clonotype was seen a few times. The J gene is TRBJ1-1, the V gene TRBV7-9; D remains ambiguous. This CDR3 contains 17 residues. CDR1 is SEHNR, CDR2 FQNEAQ, per germline (reference sequence). Deletions cut 1 base from V and 2 bases from J, with 17 bases between. CDR3 coding DNA: TGTGCCAGCAGCTTAGTTAGTAGAACTCTACTTAACACTGAAGCTTTCTTT. Protein product: CASSLVSRTLLNTEAFF.

This clonotype was counted a few times. The V call is TRBV7-6, the J call TRBJ2-4; the D call may be TRBD1 or TRBD2 (6 bases each). Germline CDR1 and CDR2: SGHVS and FNYEAQ. The germline V and J ends were trimmed by 6 bases and 9 bases, with 21 bases remaining between them. The CDR3 has 15 amino acids. The CDR3 protein is CASSETGGVGGIQYF. The CDR3 nucleotides are TGTGCCAGCAGTGAGACAGGAGGCGTGGGGGGCATTCAGTACTTC. Full variable domain (outside the CDR3, taken from reference TRBV7-6 and TRBJ2-4): GAGVSQSPRYKVTKRGQDVALRCDPISGHVSLYWYRQALGQGPEFLTYFNYEAQQDKSGLPNDRFSAERPEGSISTLTIQRTEQRDSAMYRCASSETGGVGGIQYFGAGTRLSVL.

About this clonotype itself: A single base separates this from a much larger clone, so it may be a read error. The chain couples TRBV7-2 to TRBJ2-7; D perhaps matches TRBD2 (5 bases). Germline V gene data show CDR1 as SGHTA and CDR2 as FQGNSA. The CDR3 has 17 residues. Trimming removed 2 bases from V and 3 bases from J, with 20 bases in between. CDR3 nucleotide sequence: TGTGCCAGCAGCTTAAGGCCCAGCTTGAGAGGGCGCTACGAGCAGTACTTC. It translates to CASSLRPSLRGRYEQYF.

The rearrangement joins TRBV7-6 to TRBJ1-1; D possibly corresponds to TRBD1 (6 bases). The V gene lost 5 bases and the J gene lost 3 bases, with 22 bases spanning the gap. The CDR3 has 17 residues. Germline values: CDR1 SGHVS, CDR2 FNYEAQ. CDR3 amino acids: CASSLGGAPPIHTEAFF. For the CDR3, the DNA is TGTGCCAGCAGCCTAGGGGGGGCCCCTCCTATACACACTGAAGCTTTCTTT.

This clonotype showed up just a few times. The chain has TRBV29-1 and TRBJ1-5, with a weak D call TRBD1 (5 bases). The germline gives CDR1 SQVTM, CDR2 ANQGSEA. The V end was cut by 5 bases, the J end by 2 bases, with 10 bases between. This CDR3 has 13 amino acids. The CDR3 sequence is CSVSDSRNQPQHF. The CDR3 coding sequence is TGCAGCGTTTCCGACAGCCGCAATCAGCCCCAGCATTTT.

The chain carries TRBV7-8 and TRBJ2-3; maybe TRBD2 (6 bases). The CDR3 sequence is 14 residues long. Germline V gives CDR1 SGHVS, CDR2 FQNEAQ. Trimming cost V 5 bases and J 4 bases, with 13 bases left between them. CDR3 amino acids: CASSPEGGPDTQYF. In DNA form, the CDR3 reads TGTGCCAGCAGCCCCGAGGGAGGCCCAGATACGCAGTATTTT.

This clonotype was seen at least ten times. V is TRBV7-8 and J is TRBJ2-7; possible D gene TRBD2, 7 bases. Germline V gives CDR1 SGHVS, CDR2 FQNEAQ. There are 15 residues in the CDR3. V was shortened by 5 bases and J by 2 bases, with 16 bases between the two germline ends. The CDR3, as DNA: TGTGCCAGCAGCCCCGTGGCGGGGGCAACCTACGAGCAGTACGTC. It encodes CASSPVAGATYEQYV.

This chain joins TRBV7-9 and TRBJ1-2; 7 nucleotides agree with TRBD1. The germline V gene has CDR1 SEHNR and CDR2 FQNEAQ (reference sequence). Trimming took 3 bases from V and 9 from J; bases not matched to a gene: 13. The CDR3 totals 15 residues. The CDR3 reads CASSFRGTDGIRYTF. The CDR3 region has the DNA TGTGCCAGCAGCTTTCGGGGGACAGATGGGATCCGCTACACCTTC.

This chain connects TRBV7-6 to TRBJ2-1; D is perhaps TRBD2 (6 bases). CDR1 SGHVS and CDR2 FNYEAQ come from the germline V gene. V lost 1 base and J 9 bases, leaving 16 bases between the germline ends. The CDR3 is made up of 15 amino acids. The CDR3 nucleotides read TGTGCCAGCAGCTTAGAGGCTAGCGTGAGTAGTGAGCAGTTCTTC. Translated, it gives CASSLEASVSSEQFF. Combining the CDR3 with reference TRBV7-6 and TRBJ2-1 gives the whole variable domain GAGVSQSPRYKVTKRGQDVALRCDPISGHVSLYWYRQALGQGPEFLTYFNYEAQQDKSGLPNDRFSAERPEGSISTLTIQRTEQRDSAMYRCASSLEASVSSEQFFGPGTRLTVL.

Only a few counts were recorded for this clonotype. The rearrangement joins TRBV7-2 to TRBJ1-2; D is perhaps TRBD1 (5 bases). Germline CDR1 SGHTA, CDR2 FQGNSA. The V end lost 5 bases, the J end lost 2 bases, and 15 bases lay between the germline ends. The CDR3 has 15 residues. The CDR3 reads CASSASRRDNYGYTF. CDR3 nucleotide sequence: TGTGCCAGCAGCGCCAGTAGACGGGACAACTATGGCTACACCTTC.